The clone carrying this T cell receptor beta chain was found a few times. The germline V gene has CDR1 MNHEY and CDR2 SVGEGT. This CDR3 comprises 17 residues. V was cut by 0 bases and J by 7 bases, with 16 bases left in between. This entry belongs to a study of response to subunit inactivated influenza vaccine. TCRdb processed the RT-PCR reads anew with MiXCR; each CDR3 protein has one entry. The repertoire holds some 570,000 distinct CDR3 sequences, with 11% as singletons. This sample was shared with a second study, whose subject was T cells expressing NK-cell markers. In that study: 5'RACE template switching with UMIs produced the TCR beta cDNA. Repertoire data for TCR beta were derived from sorted T cells (CD3+CD56+NKG2C+, CD3+CD56+NKG2C- and CD3+CD56-NKG2C+). HCMV seropositivity characterized most of the eight sequenced donors, and seronegativity one. Whether expanded NKG2C-expressing T cell clones recognize HCMV is unknown.

The chain uses TRBV6-2 or TRBV6-3 and TRBJ1-6; the D gene is possibly TRBD1 (6 bases). The receptor was derived from a man over 45 who received an inactivated influenza vaccine. Sequenced material: PBMCs from blood, taken on the day of vaccination. The DNA of the CDR3 is TGTGCCAGCAGTTACTCCTACGACAGGCGCCAGAATTCACCCCTCCACTTT. As protein: CASSYSYDRRQNSPLHF.